The present TCR beta chain was sequenced within a study of shared T cell receptors in the human thymus (dated by TCRdb to about 2021). Regarding the study in general: The study examined how self-reactive, shared T-cell receptor alpha chains are generated in the human thymus.

Library preparation used the immunoSEQ multiplex PCR assay. The table was pulled from immuneACCESS by TCRdb, which kept in-frame rearrangements only. Such tables lose some clones; where checked, under half of the loss comes from unresolved V genes, and the rest has no known cause. The sample table holds 550,000 to 800,000 clones, of which approximately 85% were seen once. Around 0.01% of the sample lies in the top ten. The CDR3, cysteine through phenylalanine, is 18 amino acids long. Just CDR3 DNA is preserved here, 54 bases in frame from base 1. The junction shows trimming of 1 base on V and 2 bases on J, and the gene matches do not reach 11 bases of it. Looking up the germline V gene yields CDR1 SGHDN and CDR2 FVKESK. On this clone itself: Its specific antigen is unknown. Per-nucleotide qualities are absent, and no much larger clonotype sits a single base away.

Separately, the same data were catalogued under a study of human thymus T cells. Drawing on the second study: Donors were immunologically healthy infants undergoing open corrective cardiac surgery for congenital heart defects in Finland. Thymus tissue was obtained as surgical resects removed during corrective cardiac surgery. Both the thymic and the peripheral blood repertoires appeared to show biased V and J gene segment usage. The related research reported highly overlapping thymic TCR repertoires among unrelated individuals. The study characterized TCR alpha and beta repertoires from eight infant thymus samples and a few related peripheral blood samples. Donor ages ranging from 7 to 244 days were recorded, and several male and a couple of female infants were included in the cohort. Thymocytes were freed from the tissue by mechanical means and kept at -70 degrees C as pellets of 10-30 million cells. A QIAsymphony instrument was used to extract genomic DNA from the frozen cell pellets. The immunoSEQ multiplex PCR assay was used to amplify the TCRB and TCRAD loci from a standardized amount of quality-controlled genomic DNA. The amplicons covered the V(D)J region and were long enough to include the CDR3 and to identify the V and J genes. The amplicons were sequenced on an Illumina platform via the commercial immunoSEQ service. Primer bias and sequencing errors were corrected as previously described, and TCRAD and TCRB definitions were based on the IMGT database. The repertoires were analysed using immunoSEQ Analyzer 3.0 and VDJTools for basic statistics, V/J segment usage, diversity estimates, rarefaction and pairwise overlap. Diversity was estimated with Chao1, ChaoE, Efron-Thisted, Shannon and inverse Simpson indices, and also on datasets down-sampled to the smallest sample. Repertoire overlap used strict matching of CDR3 nucleotide sequence, V gene and J gene, with Jaccard-based multidimensional scaling clustering. On average, roughly 740,000 unique TCRB clonotypes were obtained from thymus samples, compared with approximately 82,000 from blood samples.

The receptor was isolated from a girl under three years old with a congenital heart defect. Donor details come from another sample of the same person, matched by shared clones. The rearrangement joined TRBV14 to TRBJ2-7, and TRBD2 matches 10 of the central bases. The sequenced sample consisted of thymocytes. DNA sequence: TGTGCCAGCAGCCAAGGTACTAGCGGGGCCAAACACCCCTACGAGCAGTACTTC. Translated, this is CASSQGTSGAKHPYEQYF.